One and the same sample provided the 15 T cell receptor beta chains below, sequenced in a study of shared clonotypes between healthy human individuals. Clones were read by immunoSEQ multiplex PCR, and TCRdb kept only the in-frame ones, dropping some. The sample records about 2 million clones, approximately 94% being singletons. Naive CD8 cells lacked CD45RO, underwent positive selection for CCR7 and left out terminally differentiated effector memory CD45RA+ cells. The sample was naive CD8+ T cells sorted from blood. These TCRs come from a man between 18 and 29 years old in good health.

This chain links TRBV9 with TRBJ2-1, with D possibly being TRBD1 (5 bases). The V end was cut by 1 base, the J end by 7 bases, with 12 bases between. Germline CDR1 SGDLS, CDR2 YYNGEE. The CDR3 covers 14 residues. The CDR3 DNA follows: TGTGCCAGCAGCGTAAAACAGGCTGCAAATGAGCAGTTCTTC. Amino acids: CASSVKQAANEQFF.

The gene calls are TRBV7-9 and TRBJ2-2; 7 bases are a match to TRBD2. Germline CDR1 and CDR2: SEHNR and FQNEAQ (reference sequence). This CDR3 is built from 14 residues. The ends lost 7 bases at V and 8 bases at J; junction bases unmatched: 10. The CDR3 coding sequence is TGTGCCAGCACCAAACCCACTAGCGTTGGGGAGCTGTTTTTT. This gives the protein CASTKPTSVGELFF.

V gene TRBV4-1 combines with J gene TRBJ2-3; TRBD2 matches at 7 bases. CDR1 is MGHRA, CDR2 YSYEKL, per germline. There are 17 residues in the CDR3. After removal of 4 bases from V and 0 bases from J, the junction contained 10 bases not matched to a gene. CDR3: CASSPSPLAVSTDTQYF. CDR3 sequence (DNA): TGCGCCAGCAGCCCTAGCCCGCTAGCGGTGAGCACAGATACGCAGTATTTT.

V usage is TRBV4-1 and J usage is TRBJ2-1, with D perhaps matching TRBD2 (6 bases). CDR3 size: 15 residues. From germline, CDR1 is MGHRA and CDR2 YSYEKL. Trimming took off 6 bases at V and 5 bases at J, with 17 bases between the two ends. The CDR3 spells CASRGVVGGNNEQFF. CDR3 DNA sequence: TGCGCCAGCAGGGGGGTCGTCGGGGGAAACAATGAGCAGTTCTTC.

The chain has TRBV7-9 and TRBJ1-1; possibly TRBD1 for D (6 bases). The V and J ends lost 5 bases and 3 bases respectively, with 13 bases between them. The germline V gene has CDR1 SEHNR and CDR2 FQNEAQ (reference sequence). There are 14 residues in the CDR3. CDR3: CASSPGGAYTEAFF. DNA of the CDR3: TGTGCCAGCAGCCCGGGGGGGGCGTACACTGAAGCTTTCTTT. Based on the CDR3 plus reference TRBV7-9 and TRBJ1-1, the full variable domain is DTGVSQNPRHKITKRGQNVTFRCDPISEHNRLYWYRQTLGQGPEFLTYFQNEAQLEKSRLLSDRFSAERPKGSFSTLEIQRTEQGDSAMYLCASSPGGAYTEAFFGQGTRLTVV.

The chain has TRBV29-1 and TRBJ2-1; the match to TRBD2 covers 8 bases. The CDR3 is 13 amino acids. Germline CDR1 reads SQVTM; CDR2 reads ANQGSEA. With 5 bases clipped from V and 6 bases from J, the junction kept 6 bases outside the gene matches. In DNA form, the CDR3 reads TGCAGCGTTTCGCGGGGGGCAAGCAATGAGCAGTTCTTC. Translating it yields CSVSRGASNEQFF.

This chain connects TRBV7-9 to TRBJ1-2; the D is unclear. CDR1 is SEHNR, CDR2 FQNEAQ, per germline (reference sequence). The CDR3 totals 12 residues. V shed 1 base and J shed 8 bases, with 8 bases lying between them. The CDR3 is CASSLGTTGYTF. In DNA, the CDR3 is TGTGCCAGCAGCTTAGGGACGACCGGCTACACCTTC.

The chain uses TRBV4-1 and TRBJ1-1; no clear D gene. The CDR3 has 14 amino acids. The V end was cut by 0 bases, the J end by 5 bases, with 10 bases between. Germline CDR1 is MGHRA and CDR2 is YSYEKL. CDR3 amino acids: CASSQDYGDTEAFF. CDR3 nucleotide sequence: TGCGCCAGCAGCCAAGATTATGGGGATACTGAAGCTTTCTTT.

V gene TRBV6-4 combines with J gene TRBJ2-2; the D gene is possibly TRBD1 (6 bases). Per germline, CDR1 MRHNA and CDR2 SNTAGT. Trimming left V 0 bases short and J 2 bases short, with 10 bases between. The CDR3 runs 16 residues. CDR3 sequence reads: CASSDSRGSNTGELFF. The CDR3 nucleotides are TGTGCCAGCAGTGACTCCAGGGGCTCAAACACCGGGGAGCTGTTTTTT.

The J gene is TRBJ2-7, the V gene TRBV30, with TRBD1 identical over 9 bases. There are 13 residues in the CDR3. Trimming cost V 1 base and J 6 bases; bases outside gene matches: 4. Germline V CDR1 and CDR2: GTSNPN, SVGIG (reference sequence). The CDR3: CAWSEQGAREQYF. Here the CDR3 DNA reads TGTGCCTGGAGTGAACAGGGGGCACGCGAGCAGTACTTC.

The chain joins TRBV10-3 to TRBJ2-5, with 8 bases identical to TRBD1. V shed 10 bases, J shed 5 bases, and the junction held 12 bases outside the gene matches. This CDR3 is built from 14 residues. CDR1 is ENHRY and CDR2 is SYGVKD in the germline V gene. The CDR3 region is CATCTGQGAETQYF. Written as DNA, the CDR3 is TGTGCCACCTGTACTGGGCAGGGGGCTGAGACCCAGTACTTC.

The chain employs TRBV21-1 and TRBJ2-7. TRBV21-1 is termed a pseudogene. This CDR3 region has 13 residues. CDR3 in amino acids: CAPTGTETYEQYF. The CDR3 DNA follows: TGTGCACCTACCGGGACGGAGACCTACGAGCAGTACTTC.

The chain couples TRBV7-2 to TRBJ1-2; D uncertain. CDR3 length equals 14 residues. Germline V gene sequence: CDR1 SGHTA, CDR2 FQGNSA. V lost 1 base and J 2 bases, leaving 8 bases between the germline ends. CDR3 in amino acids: CASSLDAGNYGYTF. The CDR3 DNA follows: TGTGCCAGCAGCTTAGACGCCGGAAACTATGGCTACACCTTC.

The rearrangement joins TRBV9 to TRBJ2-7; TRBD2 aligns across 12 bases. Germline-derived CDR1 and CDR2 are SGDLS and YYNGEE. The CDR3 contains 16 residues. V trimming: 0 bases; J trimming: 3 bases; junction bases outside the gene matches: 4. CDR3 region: CASSVGLAGEVYEQYF. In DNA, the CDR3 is TGTGCCAGCAGCGTAGGACTAGCGGGAGAGGTCTACGAGCAGTACTTC.

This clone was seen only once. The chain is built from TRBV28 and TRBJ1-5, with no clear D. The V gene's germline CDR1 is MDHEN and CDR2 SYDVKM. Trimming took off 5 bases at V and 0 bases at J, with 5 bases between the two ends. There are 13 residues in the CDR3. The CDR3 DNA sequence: TGTGCCAGCAGTCGGTATAGCAATCAGCCCCAGCATTTT. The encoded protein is CASSRYSNQPQHF.